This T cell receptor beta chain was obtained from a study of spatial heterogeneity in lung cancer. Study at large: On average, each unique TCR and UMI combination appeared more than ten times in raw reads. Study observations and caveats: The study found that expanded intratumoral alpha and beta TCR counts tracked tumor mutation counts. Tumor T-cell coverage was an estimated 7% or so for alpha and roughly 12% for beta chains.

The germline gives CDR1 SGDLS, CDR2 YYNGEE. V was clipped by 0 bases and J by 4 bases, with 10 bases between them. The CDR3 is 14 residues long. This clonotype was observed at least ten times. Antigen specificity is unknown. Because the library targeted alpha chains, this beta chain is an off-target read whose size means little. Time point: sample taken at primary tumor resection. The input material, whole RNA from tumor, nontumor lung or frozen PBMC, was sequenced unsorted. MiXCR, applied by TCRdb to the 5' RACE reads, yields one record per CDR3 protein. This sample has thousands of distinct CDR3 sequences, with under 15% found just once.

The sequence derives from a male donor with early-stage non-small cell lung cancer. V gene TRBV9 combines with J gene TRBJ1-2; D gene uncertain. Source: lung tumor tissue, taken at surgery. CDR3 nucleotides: TGTGCCAGCAGCGTAGCGGCGGGAGCCTATGGCTACACCTTC. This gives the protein CASSVAAGAYGYTF.